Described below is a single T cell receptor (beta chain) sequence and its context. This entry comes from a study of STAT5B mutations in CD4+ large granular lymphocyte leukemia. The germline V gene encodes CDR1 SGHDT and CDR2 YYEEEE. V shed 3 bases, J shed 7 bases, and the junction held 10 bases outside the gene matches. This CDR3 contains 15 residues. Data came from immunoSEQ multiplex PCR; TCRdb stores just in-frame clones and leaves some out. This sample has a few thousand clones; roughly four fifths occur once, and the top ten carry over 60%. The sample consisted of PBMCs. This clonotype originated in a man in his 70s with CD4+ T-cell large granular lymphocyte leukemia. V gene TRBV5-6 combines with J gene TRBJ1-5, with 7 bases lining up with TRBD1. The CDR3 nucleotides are TGTGCCAGCAGCTCTCTCGGACAGGACGGCCAGCCCCAGCATTTT. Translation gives CASSSLGQDGQPQHF. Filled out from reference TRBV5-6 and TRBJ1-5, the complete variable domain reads DAGVTQSPTHLIKTRGQQVTLRCSPKSGHDTVSWYQQALGQGPQFIFQYYEEEERQRGNFPDRFSGHQFPNYSSELNVNALLLGDSALYLCASSSLGQDGQPQHFGDGTRLSIL.